Below are 20 T cell receptor beta chains sequenced from a single sample in a study of spatial heterogeneity in lung cancer. TCRdb fed the 5' RACE reads into MiXCR, producing one record per CDR3 protein. The table shows about 120,000 distinct CDR3 sequences, with 12% occurring only once. The sample's time point: blood at routine non-recurrence follow-up after resection. Sequencing was performed on whole RNA extracted from tumor and nontumor lung tissue, or from frozen PBMC, and the material was left unsorted. This material consisted of PBMCs, taken at follow-up. The receptor source for this set is a male donor with early-stage non-small cell lung cancer.

In this sample, this clonotype turned up a few times. The gene calls are TRBV7-9 and TRBJ1-2, with D maybe TRBD1 (5 bases). Germline V gene data show CDR1 as SEHNR and CDR2 as FQNEAQ (reference sequence). V lost 5 bases, J lost 4 bases, and 17 bases lay in between. The CDR3 is 15 residues long. CDR3 protein: CASSGGSQWIYGYTF. In nucleotides, the CDR3 is TGTGCCAGCAGCGGGGGGAGTCAGTGGATCTATGGCTACACCTTC.

Many counts were recorded for this clonotype. The chain joins TRBV10-3 to TRBJ1-1; possibly TRBD1 for D (6 bases). The CDR3 extends over 13 amino acids. V lost 0 bases and J 4 bases, leaving 6 bases between the germline ends. Germline-derived CDR1 and CDR2 are ENHRY and SYGVKD. The CDR3: CAISESTGTEAFF. The CDR3 DNA follows: TGTGCCATCAGTGAGTCGACAGGCACTGAAGCTTTCTTT.

This clonotype was counted many times. The chain links TRBV11-1 to TRBJ1-6; 8 bases align to TRBD1. J lost 7 bases, V lost 5 bases, and 4 bases had no gene match. Germline V gene data show CDR1 as SGHAT and CDR2 as FQDESV (reference sequence). The CDR3 loop spans 14 amino acids. The CDR3, as DNA: TGTGCCAGCAGCAGGACAGGGAACAATTCACCCCTCCACTTT. Its protein is CASSRTGNNSPLHF.

This clonotype was observed a few times. The chain combines TRBV6-6 with TRBJ2-3, with D tentatively TRBD2 (5 bases). Germline CDR1 is MNHNY and CDR2 is SVGAGI (reference sequence). The ends were cut back, 7 bases at V and 5 bases at J, with 19 bases in the middle. This CDR3 has 15 amino acids. CDR3 nucleotides: TGTGCCAGCACCTACCGGGGTGCGGGCGTAGATACGCAGTATTTT. Protein sequence: CASTYRGAGVDTQYF.

The chain has TRBV27 and TRBJ2-7, with 13 bases that match TRBD2. CDR3 size: 16 residues. The germline V gene has CDR1 MNHEY and CDR2 SMNVEV (reference sequence). Trimming removed 5 bases from V and 4 bases from J; junction bases left unmatched: 8. The CDR3 nucleotides are TGTGCCAGCAGTCCCCCGAGGACTAGCGGGGGTTACGAGCAGTACTTC. This gives the protein CASSPPRTSGGYEQYF.

J is TRBJ2-5 and V is TRBV5-5; the D gene could be TRBD1 or TRBD2 (5 bases each). The CDR3 contains 14 residues. CDR1 and CDR2 (germline): SGHKS, YYEKEE (reference sequence). V lost 2 bases and J lost 5, with 13 bases in between. The CDR3 DNA reads as TGTGCCAGCAGCTTTCCGGGGCCGGGTGAGACCCAGTACTTC. Translation gives CASSFPGPGETQYF. Full variable domain (remainder filled in from reference TRBV5-5 and TRBJ2-5): DAGVTQSPTHLIKTRGQQVTLRCSPISGHKSVSWYQQVLGQGPQFIFQYYEKEERGRGNFPDRFSARQFPNYSSELNVNALLLGDSALYLCASSFPGPGETQYFGPGTRLLVL.

The chain is built from TRBV7-3 and TRBJ2-1, with 8 bases that match TRBD2. Trimming at V came to 1 base and at J to 4 bases, leaving 18 bases not matched to a gene. The CDR3 contains 20 residues. The germline CDR1 and CDR2 sequences are SGHTA and FQGTGA. The CDR3 loop reads CASSLRSRGFGSGVYNEQFF. CDR3 nucleotide sequence: TGTGCCAGCAGCTTAAGATCTCGGGGTTTTGGTAGCGGGGTATACAATGAGCAGTTCTTC.

This chain uses TRBV5-1 with TRBJ2-6, with D uncertain. The CDR3 loop spans 14 amino acids. Germline V gene lookup returns CDR1 SGHRS and CDR2 YFSETQ. V was clipped by 5 bases and J by 4 bases, with 10 bases between them. As DNA, the CDR3 is TGCGCCAGCAGGAAGGGTCTCGGGGCCAACGTCCTGACTTTC. Residues: CASRKGLGANVLTF.

This clonotype occurred a few times. The chain carries TRBV5-1 and TRBJ2-7; TRBD1 might be the D (6 bases). The germline CDR1 and CDR2 sequences are SGHRS and YFSETQ. Trimming took 4 bases from V and 6 from J, leaving 20 bases between them. The CDR3 contains 15 residues. CDR3 sequence (DNA): TGCGCCAGCAGCCCCGGGACAACTCTACTTGGCGAGCAGTACTTC. Translated, it gives CASSPGTTLLGEQYF.

The sample holds a few counts of this clonotype. This rearrangement joins TRBV5-1 to TRBJ2-3; a weak D match, TRBD2 (5 bases). V lost 1 base and J 0 bases, leaving 9 bases between the germline ends. The V gene's germline CDR1 is SGHRS and CDR2 YFSETQ. The CDR3 is 15 residues long. The CDR3 is CASSLRTGSTDTQYF. As DNA, the CDR3 is TGCGCCAGCAGCTTGCGGACTGGAAGCACAGATACGCAGTATTTT. The full variable domain, with the rest looked up from reference TRBV5-1 and TRBJ2-3, is KAGVTQTPRYLIKTRGQQVTLSCSPISGHRSVSWYQQTPGQGLQFLFEYFSETQRNKGNFPGRFSGRQFSNSRSEMNVSTLELGDSALYLCASSLRTGSTDTQYFGPGTRLTVL.

Concerning this clonotype: Its ends do not fully match the called genes, so a read error is possible. The chain combines TRBV5-1 with TRBJ2-1; perhaps TRBD1 as D (6 bases). CDR1 and CDR2 from the germline V gene are SGHRS and YFSETQ. CDR3 length equals 11 residues. CDR3 loop: CASSFRDTRYF. CDR3 nucleotides: TGCGCCAGCAGCTTCCGGGACACCCGCTACTTC.

This clonotype was found once. The chain carries TRBV2 and TRBJ2-5; perhaps TRBD1 as D (6 bases). The ends were cut back, 9 bases at V and 0 bases at J, with 11 bases in the middle. The V gene's germline CDR1 is SNHLY and CDR2 FYNNEI. The CDR3 consists of 13 residues. This CDR3 is CARMDSHQETQYF. The CDR3 DNA sequence: TGTGCCAGGATGGACAGCCACCAAGAGACCCAGTACTTC.

This clonotype came up a few times. The rearrangement links TRBV4-1 to TRBJ2-7; D possibly corresponds to TRBD2 (6 bases). CDR1 and CDR2 from the germline V gene are MGHRA and YSYEKL. V was shortened by 0 bases and J by 5 bases, with 20 bases between the two germline ends. The CDR3 is 17 residues long. CDR3: CASSQEPPGGSFDEQYF. CDR3 DNA: TGCGCCAGCAGCCAAGAGCCACCCGGGGGTTCCTTCGACGAGCAGTACTTC.

This clonotype came up many times. V is TRBV5-1 and J is TRBJ1-1; a weak D match, TRBD1 (6 bases). This CDR3 contains 14 residues. V was trimmed by 0 bases and J by 3 bases, leaving 9 bases between them. The V gene's germline CDR1 is SGHRS and CDR2 YFSETQ. The CDR3 reads CASSLGQGHTEAFF. In DNA form, the CDR3 reads TGCGCCAGCAGCTTGGGTCAGGGGCACACTGAAGCTTTCTTT. The variable domain in full, completed from reference TRBV5-1 and TRBJ1-1, reads KAGVTQTPRYLIKTRGQQVTLSCSPISGHRSVSWYQQTPGQGLQFLFEYFSETQRNKGNFPGRFSGRQFSNSRSEMNVSTLELGDSALYLCASSLGQGHTEAFFGQGTRLTVV.

The V call is TRBV11-2, the J call TRBJ1-1, with 8 bases fitting TRBD1. V lost 1 base and J lost 5; bases outside the gene matches: 3. The CDR3 spans 14 residues. Germline CDR1 and CDR2: SGHAT and FQNNGV. CDR3 nucleotides: TGTGCCAGCAGCTTAGCTCAGGGGGCGACTGAAGCTTTCTTT. Amino acids: CASSLAQGATEAFF.

The rearrangement uses TRBV20-1 and TRBJ2-5; D is perhaps TRBD1 or TRBD2 (5 bases each). The V gene's germline CDR1 is DFQATT and CDR2 SNEGSKA (reference sequence). Deletions cut 1 base from V and 3 bases from J, with 18 bases between. This CDR3 is built from 16 residues. CDR3 bases: TGCAGTGCTAGAGGGAGTCGGGGACGGATAAAAGAGACCCAGTACTTC. Residues: CSARGSRGRIKETQYF.

This clonotype was observed at least ten times. This rearrangement joins TRBV6-6 to TRBJ1-4; D remains ambiguous. V lost 5 bases to trimming and J lost 0 bases, with 7 bases between them. The germline gives CDR1 MNHNY, CDR2 SVGAGI (reference sequence). This CDR3 contains 14 residues. The CDR3 DNA follows: TGTGCCAGCAGTCACCTCGCAACTAATGAAAAACTGTTTTTT. It encodes CASSHLATNEKLFF.

In its sample, this clonotype was seen many times. The chain is built from TRBV9 and TRBJ1-4; TRBD1 aligns across 7 bases. The germline V gene has CDR1 SGDLS and CDR2 YYNGEE. This CDR3 has 14 residues. J gave up 11 bases and V 4 bases, and 11 bases lay outside the gene matches. The DNA of the CDR3 is TGTGCCAGCAGCCCGGACAGGCCTCTGGGGAAACTGTTTTTT. As protein: CASSPDRPLGKLFF.

The genes are TRBV24-1 and TRBJ2-5, with no clear D. V was cut by 1 base and J by 5 bases, with 10 bases left in between. Germline V gene sequence: CDR1 KGHDR, CDR2 SFDVKD. The CDR3 consists of 14 residues. The CDR3 DNA reads TGTGCCACCAGTGATTTTAGACACGAGGAGACCCAGTACTTC. Protein: CATSDFRHEETQYF.

To note about this clonotype: This sequence may be a read error, since a much larger clone differs from it by one base. The chain carries TRBV7-2 and TRBJ1-1, with D perhaps matching TRBD1 (5 bases). The CDR3 is 14 residues long. CDR1 is SGHTA and CDR2 is FQGNSA in the germline V gene. The CDR3 sequence: CASSLVRQGTEASF. The CDR3 DNA follows: TGTGCCAGCAGCTTAGTTAGGCAGGGAACTGAAGCTTCCTTT. The full variable domain, with the rest looked up from reference TRBV7-2 and TRBJ1-1, is GAGVSQSPSNKVTEKGKDVELRCDPISGHTALYWYRQSLGQGLEFLIYFQGNSAPDKSGLPSDRFSAERTGGSVSTLTIQRTQQEDSAVYLCASSLVRQGTEASFGQGTRLTVV.